Listed here are 9 T cell receptor beta chains from one sample, sequenced in a study of OX40 agonist ivuxolimab in advanced cancers. The assay was immunoSEQ multiplex PCR, and TCRdb's table has in-frame clones only and misses some. This table has tens of thousands of clones, 83% appearing once. Source: CD4+ or CD8+ T cells sorted from blood, taken in a trial of the OX40 agonist ivuxolimab. The origin of the receptors is an adult with an advanced solid tumor such as melanoma, head and neck, liver or kidney cancer.

The J gene is TRBJ2-7, the V gene TRBV4-1, with D tentatively TRBD1 or TRBD2 (5 bases each). Germline CDR1 and CDR2: MGHRA and YSYEKL. Trimming removed 1 base from V and 2 bases from J, with 12 bases in between. The CDR3 runs 15 residues. CDR3 loop: CASSQGDHVPYEQYF. The CDR3 DNA reads as TGCGCCAGCAGCCAAGGGGACCATGTCCCCTACGAGCAGTACTTC.

The chain recombines TRBV2 with TRBJ2-2, with D perhaps TRBD1 (6 bases). The V gene lost 6 bases and the J gene lost 4 bases, with 9 bases spanning the gap. The CDR3 contains 13 residues. Germline CDR1 is SNHLY and CDR2 is FYNNEI. CDR3 sequence reads: CASRQGSTGELFF. The CDR3 region has the DNA TGTGCCAGCAGACAGGGAAGCACCGGGGAGCTGTTTTTT.

This chain joins TRBV28 and TRBJ2-7; 7 nucleotides agree with TRBD2. Germline lookup yields CDR1 MDHEN and CDR2 SYDVKM. The CDR3 totals 14 residues. The V gene end was trimmed by 11 bases and the J gene end by 1 base; junction bases not matched to a gene: 11. CDR3 region: CAVQRGGRSYEQYF. In DNA form, the CDR3 reads TGTGCCGTACAGCGGGGAGGTCGGTCCTACGAGCAGTACTTC.

This clone was observed many times. Within the sample, other DNA sequences also encode this same CDR3. This chain connects TRBV6-5 to TRBJ1-2; no firm D call. Trimming removed 4 bases from V and 4 bases from J, with 10 bases in between. CDR3 length equals 13 residues. CDR1 and CDR2 (germline): MNHEY, SVGAGI. CDR3 region: CASSLEGSYGYTF. The CDR3, as DNA: TGTGCCAGCAGTTTGGAGGGTTCCTATGGCTACACCTTC.

This clone turned up a few times. The chain is built from TRBV14 and TRBJ2-1; D possibly corresponds to TRBD2 (6 bases). V was pared by 1 base and J by 15 bases, with 16 bases between. This CDR3 region has 13 residues. Per germline, CDR1 SGHDN and CDR2 FVKESK. The CDR3 DNA reads as TGTGCCAGCAGCCAAGCCCGGAGGGGAGCGTGGTTCTTC. Encoded protein: CASSQARRGAWFF.

In DNA, the CDR3 is TGCGCCAGCAGCTTGGAAGAGACAGGGGGCCGTGGCTACACCTTC. It codes for CASSLEETGGRGYTF. The chain has TRBV5-1 and TRBJ1-2; the match to TRBD1 covers 10 bases. J gave up 7 bases and V 0 bases, and 6 bases lay outside the gene matches. This CDR3 spans 15 amino acids. Germline CDR1 SGHRS, CDR2 YFSETQ.

This clone has a handful of counts. V usage is TRBV4-2 and J usage is TRBJ2-3, with D possibly being TRBD1 (6 bases). V shed 1 base and J shed 5 bases, with 19 bases lying between them. The CDR3 is 17 residues long. Germline CDR1 reads LGHNA; CDR2 reads YNFKEQ. In DNA form, the CDR3 reads TGTGCCAGCAGCCAAGTTGACACCGGGACACGGCTAGATACGCAGTATTTT. Residues: CASSQVDTGTRLDTQYF.

The chain employs TRBV11-2 and TRBJ2-1; 12 bases map to TRBD2. Germline V gene data show CDR1 as SGHAT and CDR2 as FQNNGV. J gave up 9 bases and V 4 bases, and 13 bases lay outside the gene matches. The CDR3 has 17 amino acids. CDR3 region: CASSSPRLAGGLVEQFF. CDR3 coding DNA: TGTGCCAGCAGCTCTCCCCGCCTAGCGGGGGGGCTCGTTGAGCAGTTCTTC.

This clone appeared a single time. The rearrangement uses TRBV27 and TRBJ1-4, with 7 bases aligning to TRBD1. Germline V gene lookup returns CDR1 MNHEY and CDR2 SMNVEV (reference sequence). V lost 1 base to trimming and J lost 9 bases; unmatched junction nucleotides: 5. The CDR3 consists of 14 residues. The CDR3: CASSLLRDSKKLFF. The CDR3 DNA sequence: TGTGCCAGCAGTTTATTGCGGGACAGCAAAAAACTGTTTTTT. Drawing the rest from reference TRBV27 and TRBJ1-4, the complete variable domain is EAQVTQNPRYLITVTGKKLTVTCSQNMNHEYMSWYRQDPGLGLRQIYYSMNVEVTDKGDVPEGYKVSRKEKRNFPLILESPSPNQTSLYFCASSLLRDSKKLFFGSGTQLSVL.